This TCR beta chain was sequenced in a study of T cell responses to AZD1222 COVID-19 vaccine. Study-level results: The study found Spike-specific TCR breadth and depth rose after two AZD1222 doses. Along spike, vaccine-associated CD4 TCRs were found throughout, with dominance at 160-218 and 743-854. The reported proportion of spike-specific TCRs targeting unmutated variant regions was nearly half.

Libraries were prepared by immunoSEQ multiplex PCR; TCRdb keeps only in-frame clonotypes and omits some of them. The sample shows 160,000 or so clones, approximately 91% of them seen only once. From germline, CDR1 is LNHDA and CDR2 SQIVND (reference sequence). This CDR3 contains 17 residues. In the case of this clone: Its cognate antigen is unknown.

This chain links TRBV19 with TRBJ2-3, with 12 positions matching TRBD2. This material consisted of peripheral blood, taken 28 days after the second AZD1222 dose. This TCR was sampled from an adult who received the AZD1222 COVID-19 vaccine. For the CDR3, the DNA is TGTGCAAGTCTACCCCTAGGACTAGCGGGAAGTGTGGATACGCAGTATTTT. As protein: CASLPLGLAGSVDTQYF.